These T cell receptor beta chains were read from a single sample in a study of patients and donors after allogeneic stem cell transplantation. One entry per CDR3 protein, called by TCRdb with MiXCR from the RT-PCR reads. Of approximately 98,000 distinct CDR3 sequences in the sample, around 35% are singletons; the top ten hold roughly 30%. Specimen: blood, either unsorted or a sorted T cell fraction (not recorded which). The receptors originated from a human donor who was either an allogeneic HSCT recipient or a stem cell or donor lymphocyte infusion donor (not recorded which). It is not recorded whose cells these are; they may come from a transplant donor. Each CDR3 is given with its conserved first and last residue. A D gene is named only where the DNA matches it firmly. Clone sizes are given selectively: once, few, many, or a class where the clone is expanded.

D gene: .
clone size: .
J gene: TRBJ2-2
V gene: TRBV7-9
CDR3 DNA: TGTGCCAGCAGCCCGACCCGATTGCACGGGGAGCTGTTTTTT
CDR3 protein: CASSPTRLHGELFF

D gene: .
clone size: few
J gene: TRBJ1-1
V gene: TRBV7-2
CDR3 DNA: TGTGCCAGCAGCTTAGAGGCAGTCCCCATGAACACTGAAGCTTTCTTT
CDR3 protein: CASSLEAVPMNTEAFF

D gene: .
clone size: few
J gene: TRBJ2-1
V gene: TRBV19
CDR3 DNA: TGTGCCAGTCGTTCCCCCGGCTCCTACAATGAGCAGTTCTTC
CDR3 protein: CASRSPGSYNEQFF

D gene: TRBD2
clone size: .
J gene: TRBJ2-2
V gene: TRBV12-3/TRBV12-4
CDR3 DNA: TGTGCCAGCAGTTTTTATTTGCGGGAGGGATCGAACACCGGGGAGCTGTTTTTT
CDR3 protein: CASSFYLREGSNTGELFF

D gene: TRBD1
clone size: few
J gene: TRBJ1-4
V gene: TRBV9
CDR3 DNA: TGTGCCAGCAGCGTAGTTGGGGACAGAACAAATGAAAAACTGTTTTTT
CDR3 protein: CASSVVGDRTNEKLFF

D gene: .
clone size: .
J gene: TRBJ2-5
V gene: TRBV29-1
CDR3 DNA: TGCAGCGTTGGCCCATGGGACTTCCAAGAGACCCAGTACTTC
CDR3 protein: CSVGPWDFQETQYF

D gene: .
clone size: .
J gene: TRBJ2-1
V gene: TRBV12-3/TRBV12-4
CDR3 DNA: TGTGCCAGCAGTTTAATGGTCCCCTCCTACAATGAGCAGTTCTTC
CDR3 protein: CASSLMVPSYNEQFF

D gene: .
clone size: once
J gene: TRBJ1-1
V gene: TRBV7-2
CDR3 DNA: TGTGCCAGCAGCACGGTCCCCGGGACTGAAGCTTTCTTT
CDR3 protein: CASSTVPGTEAFF

D gene: .
clone size: few
J gene: TRBJ1-5
V gene: TRBV27
CDR3 DNA: TGTGCCAGCAGTCCCTCTAAGGGTCGGTCGGGCAATCAGCCCCAGCATTTT
CDR3 protein: CASSPSKGRSGNQPQHF

D gene: .
clone size: .
J gene: TRBJ2-3
V gene: TRBV5-1
CDR3 DNA: TGCGCCAGCAGCAATGCCCCAGCGGAGTTCACAGATACGCAGTATTTT
CDR3 protein: CASSNAPAEFTDTQYF

D gene: .
clone size: few
J gene: TRBJ1-1
V gene: TRBV6-5
CDR3 DNA: TGTGCCAGCAGTTACAATGCAGAAATGAACACTGAAGCTTTCTTT
CDR3 protein: CASSYNAEMNTEAFF

D gene: .
clone size: .
J gene: TRBJ1-6
V gene: TRBV5-8
CDR3 DNA: TGTGCCAGCAGCTTGGGTTGGGACACCTCTAAGACCCTCCACTTT
CDR3 protein: CASSLGWDTSKTLHF

D gene: .
clone size: many
J gene: TRBJ1-2
V gene: TRBV15
CDR3 DNA: TGTGCCACCAGCCCCCGGGGTGGGGCCTCGAGCTATGGCTACACCTTC
CDR3 protein: CATSPRGGASSYGYTF

D gene: .
clone size: .
J gene: TRBJ2-6
V gene: TRBV12-3/TRBV12-4
CDR3 DNA: TGTGCCAGCAGCTCCCATGTCTCTGGGGCCAACGTCCTGACTTTC
CDR3 protein: CASSSHVSGANVLTF

D gene: .
clone size: few
J gene: TRBJ1-2
V gene: TRBV7-9
CDR3 DNA: TGTGCCAGCAGCTTAGACCTCGCTAACTATGGCTACACCTTC
CDR3 protein: CASSLDLANYGYTF

D gene: .
clone size: .
J gene: TRBJ2-2
V gene: TRBV28
CDR3 DNA: TGTGCCAGCAGTTTTGACCCCTGGACCGCGGAGCTGTTTTTT
CDR3 protein: CASSFDPWTAELFF

D gene: .
clone size: many
J gene: TRBJ1-5
V gene: TRBV12-3/TRBV12-4
CDR3 DNA: TGTGCCAGCAGTTCAGCGGATCAGCCCCAGCATTTT
CDR3 protein: CASSSADQPQHF

D gene: .
clone size: .
J gene: TRBJ2-5
V gene: TRBV7-9
CDR3 DNA: TGTGCCAGCTCGCCCCCCCGGGGGAACTTTGGAGAGACCCAGTACTTC
CDR3 protein: CASSPPRGNFGETQYF

D gene: TRBD1
clone size: .
J gene: TRBJ2-7
V gene: TRBV18
CDR3 DNA: TGTGCCAGCGAGAGGACAGGGGGCCACGAGCAGTACTTC
CDR3 protein: CASERTGGHEQYF

D gene: TRBD1
clone size: few
J gene: TRBJ1-4
V gene: TRBV4-3
CDR3 DNA: TGCGCCAGCAGCCACGGCAGGGGGGGTAGGGGGAAACTGTTTTTT
CDR3 protein: CASSHGRGGRGKLFF

D gene: .
clone size: few
J gene: TRBJ1-6
V gene: TRBV6-6
CDR3 DNA: TGTGCCAGCTACTCTGGCGGGGGAATGTACAATTCACCCCTCCACTTT
CDR3 protein: CASYSGGGMYNSPLHF

D gene: TRBD2
clone size: once
J gene: TRBJ2-1
V gene: TRBV4-3
CDR3 DNA: TGCGCCAGCAGCCAAGATCTTGGGCGGGAGGAGCAGTTCTTC
CDR3 protein: CASSQDLGREEQFF

D gene: .
clone size: .
J gene: TRBJ2-2
V gene: TRBV5-1
CDR3 DNA: TGCGCCAGCAGCCGATTCACGGGGGCGCAAGGGGAGCTGTTTTTT
CDR3 protein: CASSRFTGAQGELFF

D gene: .
clone size: .
J gene: TRBJ2-3
V gene: TRBV5-1
CDR3 DNA: TGCGCCAGCAGCTTCGGGAAAGATACGCAGTATTTT
CDR3 protein: CASSFGKDTQYF

D gene: TRBD1
clone size: .
J gene: TRBJ2-3
V gene: TRBV9
CDR3 DNA: TGTGCCAGCAGCGGGGACAGGGGCTCCGCAGATACGCAGTATTTT
CDR3 protein: CASSGDRGSADTQYF

D gene: TRBD1
clone size: few
J gene: TRBJ1-2
V gene: TRBV12-3/TRBV12-4
CDR3 DNA: TGTGCCAGCAGTGAAATCGGGACAGGGGCTGGCTACACCTTC
CDR3 protein: CASSEIGTGAGYTF

D gene: .
clone size: .
J gene: TRBJ2-5
V gene: TRBV12-3/TRBV12-4
CDR3 DNA: TGTGCCAGCAGTTTCTATGGGCAAGAGACCCAGTACTTC
CDR3 protein: CASSFYGQETQYF

D gene: .
clone size: few
J gene: TRBJ1-3
V gene: TRBV7-2
CDR3 DNA: TGTGCCAGCAGCTTAGCTTCAGGGCCTGGAAACACCATATATTTT
CDR3 protein: CASSLASGPGNTIYF

D gene: TRBD2
clone size: .
J gene: TRBJ2-3
V gene: TRBV24-1
CDR3 DNA: TGTGCCACCAGTAGCATAGCGGGAGGGGGCCCAGATACGCAGTATTTT
CDR3 protein: CATSSIAGGGPDTQYF

D gene: .
clone size: few
J gene: TRBJ1-1
V gene: TRBV6-5
CDR3 DNA: TGTGCCAGCAGTACATACAGGACGAACACTGAAGCTTTCTTT
CDR3 protein: CASSTYRTNTEAFF

D gene: .
clone size: .
J gene: TRBJ2-5
V gene: TRBV7-2
CDR3 DNA: TGTGCCAGCAGCTTGGCGGGCCCCAAAGGAAACCAAGAGACCCAGTACTTC
CDR3 protein: CASSLAGPKGNQETQYF

D gene: TRBD2
clone size: .
J gene: TRBJ2-5
V gene: TRBV15
CDR3 DNA: TGTGCCACCAGCGAACTAGCGGGAGTAAAGACCCAGTACTTC
CDR3 protein: CATSELAGVKTQYF

D gene: .
clone size: .
J gene: TRBJ1-1
V gene: TRBV19
CDR3 DNA: TGTGCCAGTAGTATCGGGAACAGGGCCCCGAACGCTGAAGCTTTCTTT
CDR3 protein: CASSIGNRAPNAEAFF

D gene: .
clone size: few
J gene: TRBJ1-4
V gene: TRBV4-3
CDR3 DNA: TGCGCCAGCAGCCAAGCGTTCGGGAATAATGAAAAACTGTTTTTT
CDR3 protein: CASSQAFGNNEKLFF

D gene: .
clone size: once
J gene: TRBJ2-4
V gene: TRBV20-1
CDR3 DNA: TGCAGTGCTGAAGGAGGGGGAAACATTCAGTACTTC
CDR3 protein: CSAEGGGNIQYF

D gene: .
clone size: many
J gene: TRBJ1-4
V gene: TRBV5-1
CDR3 DNA: TGCGCCAGCAGCCCCCGTGGATCAACTAATGAAAAACTGTTTTTT
CDR3 protein: CASSPRGSTNEKLFF

D gene: TRBD1
clone size: .
J gene: TRBJ1-5
V gene: TRBV20-1
CDR3 DNA: TGCAGTGCTAGGGAGACAGGGTCCCAGCATTTT
CDR3 protein: CSARETGSQHF

D gene: .
clone size: .
J gene: TRBJ2-1
V gene: TRBV27
CDR3 DNA: TGTGCCAGCGGAGCAGACAGGTTACTTCACAATGAGCAGTTCTTC
CDR3 protein: CASGADRLLHNEQFF

D gene: .
clone size: .
J gene: TRBJ1-2
V gene: TRBV20-1
CDR3 DNA: TGCAGTGCTAGAGATCCCTTCGCTTCGGGCTACACCTTC
CDR3 protein: CSARDPFASGYTF

D gene: TRBD1
clone size: few
J gene: TRBJ1-3
V gene: TRBV20-1
CDR3 DNA: TGCAGTGCTAAGACAGGGCTGAGGGGAAACACCATATATTTT
CDR3 protein: CSAKTGLRGNTIYF

D gene: .
clone size: .
J gene: TRBJ1-5
V gene: TRBV7-2
CDR3 DNA: TGTGCCAGCACCCCAGGACGGGGCGGCAATCAGCCCCAGCATTTT
CDR3 protein: CASTPGRGGNQPQHF

D gene: .
clone size: few
J gene: TRBJ2-1
V gene: TRBV7-8
CDR3 DNA: TGTGCCAGCAGCTTAACCAGGACCTCCTACAATGAGCAGTTCTTC
CDR3 protein: CASSLTRTSYNEQFF